These 29 T cell receptor beta chains were all obtained from the same sample, sequenced in a study of a mutant IDH1 vaccine in newly diagnosed glioma. Time point reported: week 11, during vaccination. Topical imiquimod was applied with each vaccine dose, which held 300 ug of mutant IDH1 20-mer peptide. No antigens are known for them. The table came from immunoSEQ multiplex PCR; TCRdb's copy has only in-frame clones and leaves some out. The sample has tens of thousands of clones; around 80% are singletons. The sequencing here drew on PBMCs, taken from a glioma patient whose treatment included an IDH1 peptide vaccine. The receptor source for this set is a man aged 25-45 years with glioma.

This chain joins TRBV20-1 and TRBJ2-7, with D perhaps TRBD1 (6 bases). The CDR3 has 11 amino acids. V was trimmed by 6 bases and J by 2 bases, leaving 8 bases between them. CDR1 and CDR2 from the germline V gene are DFQATT and SNEGSKA (reference sequence). As DNA, the CDR3 is TGCAGTGCCCGGACAGCCTACGAGCAGTACTTC. Encoded protein: CSARTAYEQYF.

Only a few counts were recorded for this clone. The sample holds other DNA sequences that translate to the same CDR3. The gene calls are TRBV6-5 and TRBJ1-1; a weak D match, TRBD1 (6 bases). The CDR3 extends over 14 amino acids. CDR1 is MNHEY, CDR2 SVGAGI, per germline. Trimming cost V 5 bases and J 2 bases, with 12 bases left between them. Here the CDR3 DNA reads TGTGCCAGCAGTGGGAGGGGGGGAAACACTGAAGCTTTCTTT. The encoded protein is CASSGRGGNTEAFF.

The chain couples TRBV9 to TRBJ1-3; D is unresolved. Trimming took 4 bases from V and 4 from J, leaving 9 bases between them. There are 13 residues in the CDR3. Per the germline V gene, CDR1 is SGDLS and CDR2 is YYNGEE. The CDR3 DNA is TGTGCCAGCAGCTATATGTTCGGAAACACCATATATTTT. Residues: CASSYMFGNTIYF.

V gene TRBV15 combines with J gene TRBJ2-7; possibly TRBD1 for D (6 bases). The CDR3 is 15 residues long. V dropped 5 bases and J dropped 6 bases, with 20 bases sitting between them. Germline V CDR1 and CDR2: LNHNV, YYDKDF (reference sequence). The CDR3: CATSLGAGDLFEQYF. CDR3 bases: TGTGCCACCAGCCTTGGAGCAGGGGATTTGTTCGAGCAGTACTTC. The variable domain in full, completed from reference TRBV15 and TRBJ2-7, reads DAMVIQNPRYQVTQFGKPVTLSCSQTLNHNVMYWYQQKSSQAPKLLFHYYDKDFNNEADTPDNFQSRRPNTSFCFLDIRSPGLGDTAMYLCATSLGAGDLFEQYFGPGTRLTVT.

The chain carries TRBV28 and TRBJ2-5, with D perhaps TRBD1 (5 bases). This CDR3 is built from 13 residues. Trimming pared 3 bases from V and 5 bases from J, leaving 10 bases between. Germline V gene lookup returns CDR1 MDHEN and CDR2 SYDVKM. CDR3 amino acids: CASSLGPRETQYF. For the CDR3, the DNA is TGTGCCAGCAGTTTGGGGCCACGGGAGACCCAGTACTTC.

The CDR3 here is CASSVGAQLSYNEQFF. The CDR3 DNA reads TGTGCCAGCAGCGTTGGGGCTCAACTCTCCTACAATGAGCAGTTCTTC. The chain uses TRBV9 and TRBJ2-1; D might be TRBD1 (5 bases). This CDR3 region has 16 residues. Germline loops: CDR1 SGDLS, CDR2 YYNGEE. With 2 bases removed from V and 0 bases from J, the gap between germline ends came to 12 bases. Drawing the rest from reference TRBV9 and TRBJ2-1, the complete variable domain is DSGVTQTPKHLITATGQRVTLRCSPRSGDLSVYWYQQSLDQGLQFLIQYYNGEERAKGNILERFSAQQFPDLHSELNLSSLELGDSALYFCASSVGAQLSYNEQFFGPGTRLTVL.

This clone was detected only a few times. The chain has TRBV6-1 and TRBJ1-1, with D hard to call. Germline CDR1 reads MNHNS; CDR2 reads SASEGT. There are 13 residues in the CDR3. With 10 bases removed from V and 1 base from J, the gap between germline ends came to 13 bases. The CDR3 here is CAISWVGNTEAFF. The CDR3 DNA sequence: TGTGCCATCTCGTGGGTAGGGAACACTGAAGCTTTCTTT.

This sequence joins TRBV19 and TRBJ2-1, with 7 bases lining up with TRBD1. CDR1 is LNHDA and CDR2 is SQIVND in the germline V gene (reference sequence). CDR3 length: 14 amino acids. With 9 bases clipped from V and 5 bases from J, the junction kept 10 bases outside the gene matches. The chain's CDR3 is CASQQGENNNEQFF. The CDR3 DNA follows: TGTGCCAGCCAGCAGGGGGAAAATAACAATGAGCAGTTCTTC.

This clone was counted between two and nine times. This chain connects TRBV6-5 to TRBJ2-2; a weak D match, TRBD1 (6 bases). Trimming stripped 5 bases from V and 6 bases from J, with 13 bases between. The CDR3 contains 14 residues. Germline V CDR1 and CDR2: MNHEY, SVGAGI. Written as DNA, the CDR3 is TGTGCCAGCAGTCGTACAGGGATGGCCGGGGAGCTGTTTTTT. Protein product: CASSRTGMAGELFF.

The J gene is TRBJ1-6, the V gene TRBV9; tentatively, D is TRBD1 (6 bases). The CDR3 contains 15 residues. V dropped 0 bases and J dropped 7 bases, with 11 bases sitting between them. Germline CDR1 reads SGDLS; CDR2 reads YYNGEE. This CDR3 reads CASSVGQGQNSPLHF. The CDR3 coding sequence is TGTGCCAGCAGCGTAGGGCAGGGGCAGAATTCACCCCTCCACTTT. The full variable domain, completed using reference TRBV9 and TRBJ1-6, is DSGVTQTPKHLITATGQRVTLRCSPRSGDLSVYWYQQSLDQGLQFLIQYYNGEERAKGNILERFSAQQFPDLHSELNLSSLELGDSALYFCASSVGQGQNSPLHFGNGTRLTVT.

The CDR3 region is CATSRDQGSLGNEQFF. The CDR3 region has the DNA TGTGCCACCAGCAGAGATCAGGGCAGCCTTGGTAATGAGCAGTTCTTC. The V gene is TRBV15, the J gene TRBJ2-1; D possibly corresponds to TRBD1 (5 bases). The V gene's germline CDR1 is LNHNV and CDR2 YYDKDF (reference sequence). V lost 0 bases to trimming and J lost 7 bases, with 16 bases between them. This CDR3 has 16 residues.

V gene TRBV19 combines with J gene TRBJ2-2; D might be TRBD2 (5 bases). Between the trimmed V and J ends, which lost 8 bases and 0 bases, there was a span of 13 bases. The CDR3 is 15 amino acids. The germline V gene encodes CDR1 LNHDA and CDR2 SQIVND (reference sequence). This CDR3 is CASSPSGANTGELFF. CDR3 nucleotides: TGTGCCAGTTCACCTTCCGGGGCGAACACCGGGGAGCTGTTTTTT.

This chain connects TRBV7-3 to TRBJ1-1, with D possibly being TRBD1 (6 bases). The CDR3 is 13 residues long. The germline gives CDR1 SGHTA, CDR2 FQGTGA. Trimming stripped 2 bases from V and 4 bases from J, with 8 bases between. The CDR3 DNA is TGTGCCAGCAGCTTAGGGGGCCCCACTGAAGCTTTCTTT. Protein: CASSLGGPTEAFF.

The rearrangement links TRBV2 to TRBJ2-7; the match to TRBD1 covers 7 bases. Germline V gene lookup returns CDR1 SNHLY and CDR2 FYNNEI. This CDR3 has 15 residues. The trim removed 4 bases at V and 0 bases at J, leaving 6 bases unmatched. This CDR3 is CASSGDRSSSYEQYF. As DNA, the CDR3 is TGTGCCAGCAGTGGGGACAGATCGAGCTCCTACGAGCAGTACTTC.

The CDR3: CASSLLTGEEQYF. The DNA of the CDR3 is TGTGCCAGCAGTTTATTGACAGGCGAGGAGCAGTACTTC. The V call is TRBV27, the J call TRBJ2-7; D may be TRBD1 (6 bases). The germline V gene encodes CDR1 MNHEY and CDR2 SMNVEV (reference sequence). The CDR3 contains 13 residues. V was cut by 1 base and J by 7 bases, with 11 bases left in between.

The chain couples TRBV9 to TRBJ1-5; D uncertain. The CDR3 totals 14 residues. Looked up from germline, CDR1 is SGDLS and CDR2 is YYNGEE. The V gene lost 0 bases and the J gene lost 4 bases, with 8 bases spanning the gap. The CDR3 nucleotides are TGTGCCAGCAGCGTAGAGGGCAGGAATCAGCCCCAGCATTTT. Its protein product is CASSVEGRNQPQHF. Full variable domain (rest looked up from reference TRBV9 and TRBJ1-5): DSGVTQTPKHLITATGQRVTLRCSPRSGDLSVYWYQQSLDQGLQFLIQYYNGEERAKGNILERFSAQQFPDLHSELNLSSLELGDSALYFCASSVEGRNQPQHFGDGTRLSIL.

The rearrangement joins TRBV4-3 to TRBJ1-1; D unresolved. The V gene's germline CDR1 is LGHNA and CDR2 YSLEER. This CDR3 contains 15 residues. V lost 1 base to trimming and J lost 0 bases, with 9 bases between them. As DNA, the CDR3 is TGCGCCAGCAGCCAAGGGGCCAGCCTGAACACTGAAGCTTTCTTT. Protein product: CASSQGASLNTEAFF.

The rearrangement uses TRBV27 and TRBJ1-3, with a weak D call TRBD1 (6 bases). The CDR3 contains 13 residues. Deletions cut 9 bases from V and 9 bases from J, with 18 bases between. CDR1 MNHEY and CDR2 SMNVEV come from the germline V gene (reference sequence). CDR3 protein: CARTLQGFCTIYF. CDR3 in DNA: TGTGCCAGGACCCTACAGGGTTTCTGCACCATATATTTT.

The chain has TRBV6-1 and TRBJ2-1, with 10 bases matching TRBD2. Germline loops: CDR1 MNHNS, CDR2 SASEGT. CDR3 length: 12 amino acids. With 7 bases clipped from V and 12 bases from J, the junction kept 6 bases outside the gene matches. The CDR3 loop reads CASNRLAGRQFF. CDR3 sequence (DNA): TGTGCCAGCAACCGACTAGCGGGTAGGCAGTTCTTC.

The chain uses TRBV2 and TRBJ2-4; D might be TRBD2 (6 bases). CDR1 SNHLY and CDR2 FYNNEI come from the germline V gene. The CDR3 is made up of 17 amino acids. V was trimmed by 5 bases and J by 0 bases, leaving 17 bases between them. In DNA form, the CDR3 reads TGTGCCAGCAGTCTTCGATCTAGCGCTCTAGCCAAAAACATTCAGTACTTC. The encoded protein is CASSLRSSALAKNIQYF.

In its sample, this clone was seen a few times. This rearrangement joins TRBV20-1 to TRBJ1-1; D is possibly TRBD1 (5 bases). The CDR3 has 11 residues. Trimming removed 0 bases at V and 10 bases at J, with 9 bases between. Per germline, CDR1 DFQATT and CDR2 SNEGSKA (reference sequence). The CDR3 here is CSAREGGVAFF. The CDR3 coding sequence is TGCAGTGCTAGAGAGGGAGGGGTAGCTTTCTTT.

The chain uses TRBV27 and TRBJ2-7, with D possibly being TRBD1 (5 bases). The CDR3 extends over 13 amino acids. V lost 2 bases to trimming and J lost 6 bases, with 11 bases between them. Germline loops: CDR1 MNHEY, CDR2 SMNVEV (reference sequence). CDR3 DNA sequence: TGTGCCAGCAGTTTAGTCAGGGATCGCGAGCAGTACTTC. Translated: CASSLVRDREQYF.

This clone has just one count. The rearrangement joins TRBV23-1 to TRBJ1-1; 7 nucleotides match TRBD1. TRBV23-1 is annotated as an ORF whose role is uncertain. CDR3 length: 14 amino acids. Trimming took 6 bases from V and 1 from J; bases not matched to a gene: 5. This chain's CDR3 is CASSKDRANTEAFF. Here the CDR3 DNA reads TGCGCCAGCAGCAAAGACAGGGCGAACACTGAAGCTTTCTTT.

This chain connects TRBV27 to TRBJ2-5; 9 bases are a match to TRBD2. Per germline, CDR1 MNHEY and CDR2 SMNVEV (reference sequence). The J segment lost 2 bases and the V segment lost 6 bases, leaving 1 base of the junction unmatched. The CDR3 contains 13 residues. CDR3 protein: CASRLAGQETQYF. The CDR3 nucleotides are TGTGCCAGCAGACTAGCGGGTCAAGAGACCCAGTACTTC.

CDR3 DNA sequence: TGTGCCACCAGCAGAGATGGCCTGACAGAGAATTCTAACTATGGCTACACCTTC. It translates to CATSRDGLTENSNYGYTF. This rearrangement joins TRBV15 to TRBJ1-2; possibly TRBD1 for D (5 bases). The CDR3 covers 18 residues. V was clipped by 0 bases and J by 0 bases, with 17 bases between them. The germline V gene has CDR1 LNHNV and CDR2 YYDKDF (reference sequence).

The chain recombines TRBV21-1 with TRBJ2-1; the table calls TRBD1, which could not be checked here. TRBV21-1 is a listed pseudogene. CDR3 length: 15 residues. In nucleotides, the CDR3 is TGTGCCAGCAGCAAATGGCAGGGGATATCCAATGAGCAGTTCTTC. Protein: CASSKWQGISNEQFF.

The chain joins TRBV6-1 to TRBJ2-2, with TRBD1 as a possible D gene (5 bases). In germline, CDR1 is MNHNS, CDR2 SASEGT. V dropped 0 bases and J dropped 4 bases, with 12 bases sitting between them. The CDR3 has 16 residues. The chain's CDR3 is CASSEATGRSTGELFF. The CDR3 DNA sequence: TGTGCCAGCAGTGAAGCTACAGGACGGAGCACCGGGGAGCTGTTTTTT.

The chain employs TRBV10-3 and TRBJ1-2; D is uncertain. The CDR3 has 14 amino acids. The germline V and J ends were trimmed by 2 bases and 7 bases, with 14 bases remaining between them. Germline assignment: CDR1 ENHRY and CDR2 SYGVKD. The CDR3 sequence is CAISENPQNPGYTF. CDR3 in DNA: TGTGCCATCAGTGAGAACCCCCAGAACCCTGGCTACACCTTC.

CDR3 loop: CASSWTGLHNYGYTF. In DNA, the CDR3 is TGTGCCAGCAGTTGGACGGGACTCCATAACTATGGCTACACCTTC. The V gene is TRBV27, the J gene TRBJ1-2; a possible D gene is TRBD1 (5 bases). The germline V gene encodes CDR1 MNHEY and CDR2 SMNVEV (reference sequence). The CDR3 consists of 15 residues. The V end was cut by 4 bases, the J end by 1 base, with 13 bases between.